The 24 T cell receptor beta chains presented below share a single source sample, sequenced in a study of cytomegalovirus exposure and HLA in healthy donors. A multiplex PCR was run with 60 Vbeta primers and 13 Jbeta primers. The protocol was immunoSEQ multiplex PCR, while the TCRdb copy is restricted to in-frame clones and leaves out a portion. The table records about 200,000 clones, 60% to 80% of them present only once. What was sequenced was PBMCs. These receptors all stem from a male donor in good health and CMV-seronegative.

This clone has a handful of counts. CDR3 protein: CASSQGLGQGASEAFF. Here the CDR3 DNA reads TGTGCCAGCAGCCAAGGATTGGGACAGGGGGCCTCTGAAGCTTTCTTT. The chain is built from TRBV4-2 and TRBJ1-1; 12 positions agree with TRBD1. Germline CDR1 and CDR2: LGHNA and YNFKEQ. V lost 1 base and J lost 6; bases outside the gene matches: 6. The CDR3 sequence is 16 residues long.

This sequence joins TRBV5-4 and TRBJ1-4; 9 nucleotides match TRBD1. The CDR3 runs 15 residues. Trimming took 4 bases from V and 3 from J; bases not matched to a gene: 4. The germline V gene has CDR1 SGHNT and CDR2 YYREEE (reference sequence). CDR3 region: CASSLTGGSNEKLFF. DNA for the CDR3: TGTGCCAGCAGCCTCACAGGGGGCTCTAATGAAAAACTGTTTTTT.

J is TRBJ1-4 and V is TRBV28, with 8 bases aligning to TRBD1. Germline V lookup: CDR1 MDHEN, CDR2 SYDVKM. This CDR3 spans 16 amino acids. The V and J ends lost 3 bases and 5 bases, in that order; junction bases with no gene match: 8. Here the CDR3 DNA reads TGTGCCAGCAGTTTGAATCAGGGGGCGCGGAATGAAAAACTGTTTTTT. Amino acid sequence: CASSLNQGARNEKLFF.

The chain combines TRBV19 with TRBJ1-1, with 7 bases identical to TRBD1. Germline CDR1 is LNHDA and CDR2 is SQIVND (reference sequence). Losses at the gene ends were 3 bases for V and 7 bases for J; bases not matched to a gene: 11. The CDR3 is 15 amino acids. Written as DNA, the CDR3 is TGTGCCAGTAGTATCGAAGGGGGCTTTCCCCGTGAAGCTTTCTTT. Translated: CASSIEGGFPREAFF.

This clone was detected a few times. The chain is built from TRBV6-5 and TRBJ1-3; TRBD1 might be the D (6 bases). CDR3 length equals 14 residues. The V gene lost 4 bases and the J gene lost 1 base, with 8 bases spanning the gap. CDR1 and CDR2 from the germline V gene are MNHEY and SVGAGI. This CDR3 is CASSSGASGNTIYF. CDR3 sequence (DNA): TGTGCCAGCAGTTCAGGGGCGTCTGGAAACACCATATATTTT.

The chain joins TRBV7-9 to TRBJ2-3; D may be TRBD1 (6 bases). V lost 3 bases, J lost 0 bases, and 10 bases lay in between. Per the germline V gene, CDR1 is SEHNR and CDR2 is FQNEAQ (reference sequence). The CDR3 totals 15 residues. As DNA, the CDR3 is TGTGCCAGCAGCTTCAGGGGAACTAGCACAGATACGCAGTATTTT. It codes for CASSFRGTSTDTQYF.

This chain links TRBV10-3 with TRBJ1-1, with D tentatively TRBD1 (6 bases). Germline assignment: CDR1 ENHRY and CDR2 SYGVKD. V was trimmed by 0 bases and J by 6 bases, leaving 17 bases between them. This CDR3 is built from 16 residues. CDR3 nucleotide sequence: TGTGCCATCAGTGAGTCCCGGGGGGGGCATGGATCTGAAGCTTTCTTT. Translated: CAISESRGGHGSEAFF.

The V call is TRBV4-3, the J call TRBJ2-1, with 8 bases that match TRBD2. Germline V gives CDR1 LGHNA, CDR2 YSLEER. Trimming took 1 base from V and 0 from J; bases not matched to a gene: 2. The CDR3 extends over 16 amino acids. CDR3 residues: CASSQGAGGSYNEQFF. Here the CDR3 DNA reads TGCGCCAGCAGCCAAGGGGCGGGAGGCTCCTACAATGAGCAGTTCTTC.

The J gene is TRBJ2-3, the V gene TRBV5-4, with 7 bases fitting TRBD1. V dropped 2 bases and J dropped 1; count of bases not matched to a gene: 1. The CDR3 is made up of 14 amino acids. Germline V gene data show CDR1 as SGHNT and CDR2 as YYREEE (reference sequence). CDR3 nucleotides: TGTGCCAGCAGCTTTACAGGGGGCACAGATACGCAGTATTTT. It is translated as CASSFTGGTDTQYF. Full variable domain (rest looked up from reference TRBV5-4 and TRBJ2-3): ETGVTQSPTHLIKTRGQQVTLRCSSQSGHNTVSWYQQALGQGPQFIFQYYREEENGRGNFPPRFSGLQFPNYSSELNVNALELDDSALYLCASSFTGGTDTQYFGPGTRLTVL.

The V gene is TRBV5-1, the J gene TRBJ2-7; D possibly corresponds to TRBD2 (6 bases). This CDR3 has 14 amino acids. Germline assignment: CDR1 SGHRS and CDR2 YFSETQ. Trimming stripped 4 bases from V and 2 bases from J, with 13 bases between. The CDR3 nucleotides are TGCGCCAGCAGCCATAATAGCGGAACCTACGAGCAGTACTTC. Translating it yields CASSHNSGTYEQYF.

The V call is TRBV7-9, the J call TRBJ2-5; D might be TRBD2 (5 bases). The CDR3 covers 13 residues. Germline V CDR1 and CDR2: SEHNR, FQNEAQ (reference sequence). Trimming removed 5 bases at V and 7 bases at J, with 14 bases between. CDR3: CASSPTGTGTQYF. The CDR3, as DNA: TGTGCCAGCAGCCCAACGGGAACCGGGACCCAGTACTTC.

The V and J genes are TRBV27 and TRBJ1-3; 9 bases fit TRBD1. V trimming: 5 bases; J trimming: 3 bases; junction bases outside the gene matches: 20. Looked up from germline, CDR1 is MNHEY and CDR2 is SMNVEV (reference sequence). The CDR3 loop spans 20 amino acids. As DNA, the CDR3 is TGTGCCAGCAGTCGACTGACCGGGACAGGGTTGAAACTTTTTGGAAACACCATATATTTT. Translated, it gives CASSRLTGTGLKLFGNTIYF.

This clone was recorded only once. The DNA for the CDR3 is TGTGCCAGTAGTATTGCAGGAAACTATGGCTACACCTTC. Protein: CASSIAGNYGYTF. The V and J genes are TRBV19 and TRBJ1-2; D gene unclear. Trimming left V 3 bases short and J 2 bases short, with 7 bases between. The CDR3 spans 13 residues. Germline CDR1 LNHDA, CDR2 SQIVND (reference sequence).

This clone showed up just a few times. V and J are TRBV29-1 and TRBJ2-2; 10 bases fit TRBD1. The germline gives CDR1 SQVTM, CDR2 ANQGSEA. This CDR3 is built from 15 residues. After removal of 7 bases from V and 5 bases from J, the junction contained 10 bases not matched to a gene. The CDR3 protein is CSARSGTGETGELFF. The CDR3 region has the DNA TGCAGCGCCCGGTCCGGGACAGGGGAGACCGGGGAGCTGTTTTTT.

The chain uses TRBV6-5 and TRBJ2-7; 7 bases are a match to TRBD1. The junction had 5 bases not matched to a gene; V was cut back by 4 bases and J by 2 bases. The V gene's germline CDR1 is MNHEY and CDR2 SVGAGI. This CDR3 is built from 14 residues. The CDR3 DNA follows: TGTGCCAGCAGTTCTAGGACAGGAACCTACGAGCAGTACTTC. It is translated as CASSSRTGTYEQYF.

The chain uses TRBV9 and TRBJ1-4, with 9 bases that match TRBD1. Germline CDR1 and CDR2: SGDLS and YYNGEE. Trimming at V came to 2 bases and at J to 3 bases, leaving 2 bases not matched to a gene. This CDR3 spans 15 amino acids. CDR3 in DNA: TGTGCCAGCAGCGTCGGACAGGGGTCTAATGAAAAACTGTTTTTT. It is translated as CASSVGQGSNEKLFF. The full variable domain, its missing parts supplied by reference TRBV9 and TRBJ1-4, is DSGVTQTPKHLITATGQRVTLRCSPRSGDLSVYWYQQSLDQGLQFLIQYYNGEERAKGNILERFSAQQFPDLHSELNLSSLELGDSALYFCASSVGQGSNEKLFFGSGTQLSVL.

This clone appeared a single time. The chain joins TRBV7-9 to TRBJ1-5; D ambiguous. Trimming removed 2 bases from V and 3 bases from J, with 8 bases in between. The CDR3 is made up of 14 amino acids. Germline CDR1 and CDR2: SEHNR and FQNEAQ (reference sequence). The CDR3 sequence: CASSLNTDNQPQHF. In nucleotides, the CDR3 is TGTGCCAGCAGCTTAAATACAGACAATCAGCCCCAGCATTTT.

The V call is TRBV7-2, the J call TRBJ2-1, with D perhaps matching TRBD1 (6 bases). The germline V gene encodes CDR1 SGHTA and CDR2 FQGNSA. The CDR3 totals 15 residues. Deletions cut 1 base from V and 0 bases from J, with 7 bases between. CDR3 residues: CASSLVGGSYNEQFF. CDR3 nucleotide sequence: TGTGCCAGCAGCTTAGTAGGGGGCTCCTACAATGAGCAGTTCTTC.

This sequence joins TRBV7-8 and TRBJ1-4; the match to TRBD1 covers 12 bases. The CDR3 totals 17 residues. Germline assignment: CDR1 SGHVS and CDR2 FQNEAQ. The junction had 5 bases not matched to a gene; V was cut back by 5 bases and J by 1 base. The DNA of the CDR3 is TGTGCCAGCAGCCACCGGGACAGGGGGCGAACTAATGAAAAACTGTTTTTT. It specifies CASSHRDRGRTNEKLFF.

V gene TRBV4-1 combines with J gene TRBJ2-3, with D maybe TRBD1 (5 bases). The CDR3 totals 13 residues. Germline CDR1 and CDR2: MGHRA and YSYEKL. Trimming stripped 2 bases from V and 9 bases from J, with 12 bases between. The CDR3 nucleotides read TGCGCCAGCAGCCAAATGGGGCATCGAACGCAGTATTTT. Translation: CASSQMGHRTQYF.

The chain uses TRBV4-1 and TRBJ2-7, with a weak D call TRBD2 (6 bases). The CDR3 covers 15 residues. Trimming left V 1 base short and J 7 bases short, with 17 bases between. The V gene's germline CDR1 is MGHRA and CDR2 YSYEKL. This chain's CDR3 is CASSQGPGGAREQYF. In DNA form, the CDR3 reads TGCGCCAGCAGCCAAGGCCCGGGCGGGGCCAGGGAGCAGTACTTC.

The chain is built from TRBV4-1 and TRBJ2-7; TRBD1 is a possible D gene (5 bases). The CDR3 loop spans 14 amino acids. Trimming removed 0 bases at V and 7 bases at J, with 13 bases between. Germline V gene lookup returns CDR1 MGHRA and CDR2 YSYEKL. The CDR3 DNA follows: TGCGCCAGCAGCCAAGAACAAACAGGTAGAGAGCAGTACTTC. Protein product: CASSQEQTGREQYF.

The chain joins TRBV19 to TRBJ1-4; D remains ambiguous. This CDR3 is 13 amino acids long. The germline V gene has CDR1 LNHDA and CDR2 SQIVND (reference sequence). V shed 3 bases and J shed 6 bases, with 8 bases lying between them. The CDR3 here is CASSISEYEKLFF. The CDR3 nucleotides read TGTGCCAGTAGTATCTCTGAGTATGAAAAACTGTTTTTT.

The V gene is TRBV7-9, the J gene TRBJ2-5, with 7 bases lining up with TRBD1. Germline loops: CDR1 SEHNR, CDR2 FQNEAQ (reference sequence). J was trimmed by 5 bases and V by 5 bases; bases with no gene match: 14. This CDR3 has 16 residues. In DNA, the CDR3 is TGTGCCAGCAGCCCCCGGGACAGCGAATGGGTGGAGACCCAGTACTTC. The encoded protein is CASSPRDSEWVETQYF.